This T cell receptor (beta chain) was documented in a study of cytomegalovirus exposure and HLA in healthy donors. Study-level results: Versus the roughly 700-donor mean, an Asian-associated ancestry cluster reportedly showed fewer N-insertions in a later analysis. Usually a TCR sequence was rare, but some public TCRs were found in many donors. Later analysis suggested most CMV-associated TCR beta chains were HLA-restricted. V- and J-gene trimming of TCR beta was linked (in a later analysis) to a missense DCLRE1C variant.

The CDR3 has 12 residues. The germline gives CDR1 KGHSH, CDR2 LQKENI. Between the trimmed V and J ends, which lost 6 bases and 2 bases, there was a span of 6 bases. The PCR made use of 60 Vbeta and 13 Jbeta primers. The repertoire was sequenced with immunoSEQ multiplex PCR; TCRdb's copy has only in-frame clones and lacks some. The data show some 100,000 clones, around 80% seen once. Concerning this clone itself: The antigen is unknown. This sample includes further DNA sequences coding for the same CDR3.

The sample taken for sequencing was PBMCs. The clonotype originates from a female donor in good health and CMV-seropositive. V is TRBV18 and J is TRBJ2-3; no reliable D call. This CDR3 reads CASSLLTDTQYF. The CDR3 nucleotides read TGTGCCAGCTCTCTACTCACAGATACGCAGTATTTT.